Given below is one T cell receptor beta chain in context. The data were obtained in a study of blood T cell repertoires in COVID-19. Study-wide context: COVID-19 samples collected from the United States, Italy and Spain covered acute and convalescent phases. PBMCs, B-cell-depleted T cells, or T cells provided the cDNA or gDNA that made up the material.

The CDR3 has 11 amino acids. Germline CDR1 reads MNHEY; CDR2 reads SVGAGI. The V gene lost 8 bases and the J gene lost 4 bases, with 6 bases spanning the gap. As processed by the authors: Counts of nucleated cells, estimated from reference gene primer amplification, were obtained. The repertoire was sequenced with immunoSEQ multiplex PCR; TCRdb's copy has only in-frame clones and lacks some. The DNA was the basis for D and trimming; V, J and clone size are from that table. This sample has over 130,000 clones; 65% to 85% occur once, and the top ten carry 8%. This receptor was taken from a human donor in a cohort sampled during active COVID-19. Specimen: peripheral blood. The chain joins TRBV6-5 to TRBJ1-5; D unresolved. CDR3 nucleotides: TGTGCCAGCTCTTTAAATCAGCCCCAGCATTTT. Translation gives CASSLNQPQHF.